This passage covers 2 T cell receptor beta chains from one sample sequenced in a study of control samples from healthy donors and cancer patients. Sequencing used immunoSEQ multiplex PCR; TCRdb keeps in-frame clones, though not all of them. The profile shows some 64,000 clones, around 87% of them singletons. The material sequenced was PBMCs. The receptors originated from a woman between 50 and 59 years old with head and neck cancer.

CDR3 residues: CAVQETSNQPQHF. The CDR3 DNA is TGTGCCGTACAGGAGACTAGCAATCAGCCCCAGCATTTT. The V gene is TRBV10-3, the J gene TRBJ1-5; the D gene is possibly TRBD1 (5 bases). Germline V gene sequence: CDR1 ENHRY, CDR2 SYGVKD. The CDR3 runs 13 residues. Trimming stripped 11 bases from V and 0 bases from J, with 11 bases between.

This rearrangement joins TRBV9 to TRBJ1-1; D is uncertain. Trimming left V 0 bases short and J 6 bases short, with 18 bases between. The CDR3 length is 16 residues. Germline CDR1 SGDLS, CDR2 YYNGEE. The CDR3 region is CASSVGVGVGRPEAFF. For the CDR3, the DNA is TGTGCCAGCAGCGTAGGGGTTGGTGTAGGGAGGCCTGAAGCTTTCTTT.